One and the same sample provided the 25 T cell receptor beta chains below, sequenced in a study of blood T cell repertoires in COVID-19 (dated by TCRdb to the early 2020s). Libraries were prepared through the immunoSEQ multiplex PCR assay. TCRdb's version of the immuneACCESS table is confined to in-frame rearrangements and falls short of the full clone set. An unresolved V gene accounts for under half of the shortfall where checked; the remainder is of unknown origin. The sample profile shows about 220,000 clones; roughly 85% of them were found once. Approximately 3.8% of the sample belongs to the ten largest clones. The specimen sequenced was peripheral blood. The receptors come from a woman over 75 with acute or convalescent COVID-19.

Written as DNA, the CDR3 is TGTGCCAGCACCAACGGCGGGGGTGGAAACACCATATATTTT. Its protein product is CASTNGGGGNTIYF. This rearrangement joins TRBV28 to TRBJ1-3; D is perhaps TRBD1 (5 bases). In germline, CDR1 is MDHEN, CDR2 SYDVKM. There are 14 residues in the CDR3. Between the trimmed V and J ends, which lost 7 bases and 3 bases, there was a span of 13 bases. Drawing the rest from reference TRBV28 and TRBJ1-3, the complete variable domain is DVKVTQSSRYLVKRTGEKVFLECVQDMDHENMFWYRQDPGLGLRLIYFSYDVKMKEKGDIPEGYSVSREKKERFSLILESASTNQTSMYLCASTNGGGGNTIYFGEGSWLTVV.

The chain couples TRBV27 to TRBJ1-1; 11 bases are shared with TRBD1. The CDR3 length is 12 residues. In germline, CDR1 is MNHEY, CDR2 SMNVEV (reference sequence). V was pared by 7 bases and J by 10 bases, with 5 bases of the junction left unmatched. The CDR3 DNA follows: TGTGCCAGCACCACCGGGACAGGGGGAGCTTTCTTT. It encodes CASTTGTGGAFF.

The chain joins TRBV9 to TRBJ2-2, with 7 bases matching TRBD1. The trim removed 0 bases at V and 5 bases at J, leaving 4 bases unmatched. Germline CDR1 SGDLS, CDR2 YYNGEE. The CDR3 spans 15 residues. The CDR3 region has the DNA TGTGCCAGCAGCGTAGCCAGGGGGATGACCGGGGAGCTGTTTTTT. This codes for CASSVARGMTGELFF. Full variable domain (outside the CDR3, taken from reference TRBV9 and TRBJ2-2): DSGVTQTPKHLITATGQRVTLRCSPRSGDLSVYWYQQSLDQGLQFLIQYYNGEERAKGNILERFSAQQFPDLHSELNLSSLELGDSALYFCASSVARGMTGELFFGEGSRLTVL.

This clone has just one count. The chain links TRBV11-2 to TRBJ1-4; D unclear. The germline CDR1 and CDR2 sequences are SGHAT and FQNNGV. The CDR3 sequence is 14 residues long. Trimming shortened V by 2 bases and J by 6 bases, and 10 bases separated the two germline ends. The CDR3 spells CASSLPGSHEKLFF. The DNA of the CDR3 is TGTGCCAGCAGCTTACCGGGGTCCCATGAAAAACTGTTTTTT.

The CDR3 sequence: CASAGLAYNEQFF. The CDR3 nucleotides read TGCGCCAGCGCGGGACTCGCCTACAATGAGCAGTTCTTC. This chain joins TRBV5-1 and TRBJ2-1, with D possibly matching TRBD2 (6 bases). V gave up 7 bases and J gave up 2 bases, with 10 bases separating them. CDR3 length: 13 amino acids. Germline loops: CDR1 SGHRS, CDR2 YFSETQ. Combining the CDR3 with reference TRBV5-1 and TRBJ2-1 gives the whole variable domain KAGVTQTPRYLIKTRGQQVTLSCSPISGHRSVSWYQQTPGQGLQFLFEYFSETQRNKGNFPGRFSGRQFSNSRSEMNVSTLELGDSALYLCASAGLAYNEQFFGPGTRLTVL.

Comment on this clone: The sample has other DNA sequences that encode this CDR3 too. The chain uses TRBV9 and TRBJ2-1; D is ambiguous. The germline gives CDR1 SGDLS, CDR2 YYNGEE. V lost 0 bases to trimming and J lost 1 base, with 2 bases between them. The CDR3 contains 13 residues. The CDR3 loop reads CASSVASYNEQFF. DNA for the CDR3: TGTGCCAGCAGCGTAGCGTCCTACAATGAGCAGTTCTTC.

The chain uses TRBV3-1 (or the pseudogene TRBV3-2) and TRBJ1-2; 8 nucleotides match TRBD1. V lost 0 bases to trimming and J lost 8 bases; unmatched junction nucleotides: 5. Germline-derived CDR1 and CDR2 are LGHDT and YNNKEL (reference sequence). This CDR3 spans 14 amino acids. CDR3 residues: CASSQDPRDRGYTF. CDR3 sequence (DNA): TGTGCCAGCAGCCAAGATCCGAGGGACAGGGGCTACACCTTC.

This clone was seen once. V and J are TRBV6-5 and TRBJ1-6, with 9 bases that match TRBD1. V dropped 7 bases and J dropped 9; count of bases not matched to a gene: 10. Per germline, CDR1 MNHEY and CDR2 SVGAGI. CDR3 length equals 15 residues. The CDR3 loop reads CASNAGDRVTSPLHF. Here the CDR3 DNA reads TGTGCCAGCAACGCCGGGGACAGGGTAACTTCACCCCTCCACTTT.

This clone has only a few counts. The J gene is TRBJ1-4, the V gene TRBV7-2; TRBD1 matches 8 bases. CDR1 is SGHTA and CDR2 is FQGNSA in the germline V gene. V trimming: 1 base; J trimming: 5 bases; junction bases outside the gene matches: 3. This CDR3 region has 15 residues. The chain's CDR3 is CASSLGAGGNEKLFF. The CDR3 DNA reads TGTGCCAGCAGCTTAGGGGCAGGGGGCAATGAAAAACTGTTTTTT.

This chain joins TRBV2 and TRBJ1-1, with 8 bases that match TRBD1. This CDR3 has 15 residues. The V and J ends lost 6 bases and 2 bases, in that order; junction bases with no gene match: 8. Per the germline V gene, CDR1 is SNHLY and CDR2 is FYNNEI. CDR3 protein: CASRVTQGVNTEAFF. DNA for the CDR3: TGTGCCAGCAGGGTAACACAGGGGGTTAACACTGAAGCTTTCTTT. The full variable domain, completed using reference TRBV2 and TRBJ1-1, is EPEVTQTPSHQVTQMGQEVILRCVPISNHLYFYWYRQILGQKVEFLVSFYNNEISEKSEIFDDQFSVERPDGSNFTLKIRSTKLEDSAMYFCASRVTQGVNTEAFFGQGTRLTVV.

This chain uses TRBV28 with TRBJ1-2; D is unclear. V shed 7 bases and J shed 7 bases, with 19 bases lying between them. The CDR3 has 14 amino acids. The V gene's germline CDR1 is MDHEN and CDR2 SYDVKM. The CDR3 DNA is TGTGCCAGCACGAGGGAGACTTTCGCGGTTGGCTACACCTTC. Amino acids: CASTRETFAVGYTF.

This chain uses TRBV7-8 with TRBJ1-2; 7 bases line up with TRBD1. The germline V gene has CDR1 SGHVS and CDR2 FQNEAQ. V lost 4 bases, J lost 3 bases, and 8 bases stayed unmatched. This CDR3 has 15 amino acids. CDR3 amino acids: CASSSATGSDYGYTF. The CDR3 coding sequence is TGTGCCAGCAGCTCTGCGACAGGGTCGGACTATGGCTACACCTTC.

The V and J genes are TRBV9 and TRBJ2-5; 8 bases line up with TRBD1. CDR3 length equals 13 residues. The V and J ends lost 6 bases and 7 bases, in that order; junction bases with no gene match: 8. The V gene's germline CDR1 is SGDLS and CDR2 YYNGEE. This CDR3 reads CASTLNTGGTQYF. Written as DNA, the CDR3 is TGTGCCAGCACCCTAAATACAGGGGGGACCCAGTACTTC.

This clone was seen a single time. The V call is TRBV7-9, the J call TRBJ2-7, with a possible D match to TRBD2 (5 bases). CDR3 length equals 15 residues. The germline V gene has CDR1 SEHNR and CDR2 FQNEAQ (reference sequence). Between the trimmed V and J ends, which lost 5 bases and 0 bases, there was a span of 14 bases. CDR3 DNA: TGTGCCAGCAGCAAATTTTACGGGGACTCCTACGAGCAGTACTTC. It is translated as CASSKFYGDSYEQYF.

The gene calls are TRBV2 and TRBJ2-7; D not certain. V shed 8 bases and J shed 5 bases, with 13 bases lying between them. The CDR3 runs to 12 residues. Germline CDR1 and CDR2: SNHLY and FYNNEI. The CDR3 reads CASYGIVNEQYF. In DNA, the CDR3 is TGTGCCAGCTACGGTATCGTGAACGAGCAGTACTTC.

The chain uses TRBV6-5 and TRBJ1-2, with a tentative D call TRBD1 (5 bases). V was shortened by 6 bases and J by 5 bases, with 16 bases between the two germline ends. The CDR3 spans 14 residues. Looked up from germline, CDR1 is MNHEY and CDR2 is SVGAGI. CDR3 region: CASSPGGPRYGYTF. In DNA, the CDR3 is TGTGCCAGCAGCCCCGGGGGACCTCGATATGGCTACACCTTC.

The chain is built from TRBV7-8 and TRBJ2-3, with 10 bases that match TRBD2. Losses at the gene ends were 1 base for V and 8 bases for J; bases not matched to a gene: 12. The CDR3 is 17 residues long. Looked up from germline, CDR1 is SGHVS and CDR2 is FQNEAQ. The CDR3 nucleotides read TGTGCCAGCAGCTTAGGGGTAGCGGGGGGCCTCACGGGTACGCAGTATTTT. Its protein is CASSLGVAGGLTGTQYF. The full variable domain, rest sourced from reference TRBV7-8 and TRBJ2-3, is GAGVSQSPRYKVAKRGQDVALRCDPISGHVSLFWYQQALGQGPEFLTYFQNEAQLDKSGLPSDRFFAERPEGSVSTLKIQRTQQEDSAVYLCASSLGVAGGLTGTQYFGPGTRLTVL.

V gene TRBV6-6 combines with J gene TRBJ1-2; D perhaps matches TRBD1 (6 bases). Deletions cut 7 bases from V and 7 bases from J, with 13 bases between. The germline V gene encodes CDR1 MNHNY and CDR2 SVGAGI (reference sequence). CDR3 length: 12 residues. The CDR3 spells CASTQGGFGYTF. Here the CDR3 DNA reads TGTGCCAGCACCCAAGGGGGTTTTGGCTACACCTTC.

CDR3 protein: CASSAAGTVFSGANVLTF. The CDR3 bases are TGTGCCAGCAGCGCAGCCGGGACAGTTTTCTCTGGGGCCAACGTCCTGACTTTC. This rearrangement joins TRBV9 to TRBJ2-6; 7 nucleotides match TRBD1. Germline V gives CDR1 SGDLS, CDR2 YYNGEE. V gave up 3 bases and J gave up 0 bases; unmatched junction bases: 9. There are 18 residues in the CDR3.

The J gene is TRBJ1-1, the V gene TRBV11-2; D uncertain. Germline V CDR1 and CDR2: SGHAT, FQNNGV. The CDR3 is 14 residues long. V was cut by 4 bases and J by 4 bases, with 13 bases left in between. CDR3 in amino acids: CASSSRGGFTEAFF. CDR3 bases: TGTGCCAGCAGCTCTAGAGGAGGGTTCACTGAAGCTTTCTTT.

This chain links TRBV5-6 with TRBJ1-2, with 9 bases lining up with TRBD1. The CDR3 is 15 amino acids. Trimming removed 6 bases from V and 4 bases from J; junction bases left unmatched: 10. Germline values: CDR1 SGHDT, CDR2 YYEEEE. CDR3 DNA: TGTGCCAGCATGGACGTACAGGGGGCTGTCTATGGCTACACCTTC. Encoded protein: CASMDVQGAVYGYTF.

A few counts support this clone. V usage is TRBV2 and J usage is TRBJ1-3; 12 nucleotides align to TRBD1. This CDR3 contains 15 residues. Germline CDR1 reads SNHLY; CDR2 reads FYNNEI. Trimming took 5 bases from V and 4 from J; bases not matched to a gene: 3. CDR3: CASSTGQGAGNTIYF. CDR3 sequence (DNA): TGTGCCAGCAGTACGGGACAGGGGGCCGGAAACACCATATATTTT.

The J gene is TRBJ2-7, the V gene TRBV4-1; perhaps TRBD2 as D (7 bases). Per the germline V gene, CDR1 is MGHRA and CDR2 is YSYEKL. V lost 4 bases and J lost 5, with 24 bases in between. The CDR3 is 17 amino acids. CDR3 DNA sequence: TGCGCCAGCAGCCGGAATCTGGACAGCGGGAAACGCGACGAGCAGTACTTC. Its translation is CASSRNLDSGKRDEQYF.

The V call is TRBV25-1, the J call TRBJ2-2, with TRBD1 identical over 11 bases. This CDR3 spans 16 amino acids. The trim removed 3 bases at V and 5 bases at J, leaving 5 bases unmatched. Germline V gene sequence: CDR1 MGHDK, CDR2 SYGVNS. CDR3 in amino acids: CASSDPGTGGTGELFF. The CDR3 DNA sequence: TGTGCCAGCAGTGACCCCGGGACAGGGGGAACCGGGGAGCTGTTTTTT.

This sequence joins TRBV9 and TRBJ1-6; D is unresolved. Deletions cut 2 bases from V and 8 bases from J, with 11 bases between. CDR3 size: 14 residues. Germline V gives CDR1 SGDLS, CDR2 YYNGEE. DNA of the CDR3: TGTGCCAGCAGCGTCGACTCACTTTATTCACCCCTCCACTTT. Translated: CASSVDSLYSPLHF. Full variable domain (rest looked up from reference TRBV9 and TRBJ1-6): DSGVTQTPKHLITATGQRVTLRCSPRSGDLSVYWYQQSLDQGLQFLIQYYNGEERAKGNILERFSAQQFPDLHSELNLSSLELGDSALYFCASSVDSLYSPLHFGNGTRLTVT.